Below are 24 T cell receptor beta chains sequenced from a single sample in a study of response to subunit inactivated influenza vaccine. MiXCR, run by TCRdb on the RT-PCR reads, gives a single entry per CDR3 protein. The table includes around 200,000 distinct CDR3 sequences, 9.2% detected once. The sequencing used non-naive T cells sorted from PBMCs, collected on the day of vaccination. These receptors came from a man aged 50-59 years who received an inactivated influenza vaccine.

This clonotype occurred a few times. The V and J genes are TRBV7-2 and TRBJ2-5, with D hard to call. The germline V gene has CDR1 SGHTA and CDR2 FQGNSA. Trimming took off 3 bases at V and 4 bases at J, with 9 bases between the two ends. The CDR3 is made up of 13 amino acids. Here the CDR3 reads CASSLLGTETQYF. For the CDR3, the DNA is TGTGCCAGCAGCTTGTTGGGTACAGAGACCCAGTACTTC.

This clonotype was picked up many times. The V and J genes are TRBV7-9 and TRBJ1-1; D is possibly TRBD1 (5 bases). The germline V and J ends were trimmed by 1 base and 0 bases, with 12 bases remaining between them. The CDR3 loop spans 16 amino acids. CDR1 is SEHNR and CDR2 is FQNEAQ in the germline V gene (reference sequence). The CDR3 sequence is CASSLGQWDMNTEAFF. In DNA, the CDR3 is TGTGCCAGCAGCTTAGGACAGTGGGATATGAACACTGAAGCTTTCTTT.

About this clonotype: Given a much more abundant clone one base away, this may be a read error. V usage is TRBV20-1 and J usage is TRBJ2-3; D unresolved. From germline, CDR1 is DFQATT and CDR2 SNEGSKA (reference sequence). The CDR3 consists of 14 residues. V dropped 1 base and J dropped 3 bases, with 11 bases sitting between them. The CDR3 loop is CSARGTGKTDTQYF. The CDR3 nucleotides read TGCAGTGCTAGAGGAACCGGAAAAACAGATACGCAGTATTTT.

This clonotype came up many times. V and J are TRBV6-5 and TRBJ1-2; 9 nucleotides align to TRBD1. J was trimmed by 7 bases and V by 2 bases; bases with no gene match: 8. The CDR3 sequence is 15 residues long. The germline gives CDR1 MNHEY, CDR2 SVGAGI. CDR3 region: CASSYTGTGRAGYTF. The CDR3 nucleotides read TGTGCCAGCAGTTACACCGGGACAGGGAGGGCTGGCTACACCTTC.

At least ten counts were recorded for this clonotype. The V call is TRBV11-1, the J call TRBJ2-4; TRBD1 agrees at 7 bases. V lost 1 base, J lost 0 bases, and 9 bases stayed unmatched. This CDR3 is built from 18 residues. Germline values: CDR1 SGHAT, CDR2 FQDESV (reference sequence). CDR3 sequence (DNA): TGTGCCAGCAGCTTAGTTAGGTGGGACAGCACAGCCAAAAACATTCAGTACTTC. As protein: CASSLVRWDSTAKNIQYF. The entire variable domain, with the rest obtained from reference TRBV11-1 and TRBJ2-4, is as follows: EAEVAQSPRYKITEKSQAVAFWCDPISGHATLYWYRQILGQGPELLVQFQDESVVDDSQLPKDRFSAERLKGVDSTLKIQPAELGDSAMYLCASSLVRWDSTAKNIQYFGAGTRLSVL.

The J gene is TRBJ2-3, the V gene TRBV28, with D maybe TRBD1 (5 bases). Trimming took 5 bases from V and 6 from J, leaving 18 bases between them. CDR1 MDHEN and CDR2 SYDVKM come from the germline V gene. The CDR3 runs 15 residues. This chain's CDR3 is CASSPTGLTSDTQYF. The CDR3 DNA reads as TGTGCCAGCAGTCCTACAGGCCTTACATCCGATACGCAGTATTTT.

This clonotype was counted a few times. The chain carries TRBV6-2 or TRBV6-3 and TRBJ2-1; D is tentatively TRBD1 or TRBD2 (5 bases each). CDR1 and CDR2 (germline): MNHEY, SVGEGT. Trimming pared 7 bases from V and 4 bases from J, leaving 17 bases between. The CDR3 has 15 residues. The CDR3 loop reads CASTPIGGEYNEQFF. In DNA form, the CDR3 reads TGTGCCAGCACCCCAATTGGGGGAGAGTACAATGAGCAGTTCTTC.

The chain couples TRBV19 to TRBJ2-3; 9 positions agree with TRBD2. This CDR3 has 15 residues. The trim removed 8 bases at V and 2 bases at J, leaving 8 bases unmatched. Germline assignment: CDR1 LNHDA and CDR2 SQIVND (reference sequence). The CDR3 reads CASSLLAGDTDTQYF. In DNA form, the CDR3 reads TGTGCCAGTTCCCTACTAGCGGGTGACACAGATACGCAGTATTTT.

This clonotype was seen a few times. The CDR3 is CASSRLEGGETQYF. The DNA for the CDR3 is TGCGCCAGCAGCCGACTAGAGGGAGGGGAGACCCAGTACTTC. The genes are TRBV4-1 and TRBJ2-5, with 7 bases fitting TRBD2. Germline V lookup: CDR1 MGHRA, CDR2 YSYEKL. Germline trimming cut 4 bases from V and 5 bases from J; bases unmatched to any gene: 7. The CDR3 covers 14 residues.

There are many counts of this clonotype. An end of the junction differs from the germline gene, which may be a read error. V is TRBV7-2 and J is TRBJ2-3, with 11 bases matching TRBD2. In germline, CDR1 is SGHTA, CDR2 FQGNSA. The CDR3 consists of 16 residues. The DNA for the CDR3 is TGTGCCAGCAGTTTAGGACTAGCGGGCCTCACAGATACGCAGTATTTT. Encoded protein: CASSLGLAGLTDTQYF.

The V call is TRBV20-1, the J call TRBJ2-7; no firm D call. This CDR3 is 11 amino acids long. Between the trimmed V and J ends, which lost 6 bases and 4 bases, there was a span of 10 bases. CDR1 DFQATT and CDR2 SNEGSKA come from the germline V gene (reference sequence). This CDR3 is CSATTEYEQYF. The CDR3 nucleotides are TGCAGTGCGACGACGGAGTACGAGCAGTACTTC.

In this sample, this clonotype turned up a few times. The genes are TRBV20-1 and TRBJ1-2, with no clear D. Germline assignment: CDR1 DFQATT and CDR2 SNEGSKA (reference sequence). Trimming removed 3 bases from V and 6 bases from J, with 14 bases in between. There are 13 residues in the CDR3. The CDR3 is CSASSVLRDGYTF. DNA for the CDR3: TGCAGTGCTAGCTCCGTCTTAAGGGATGGCTACACCTTC.

The chain couples TRBV18 to TRBJ1-6; 7 nucleotides line up with TRBD1. Trimming removed 2 bases from V and 8 bases from J; junction bases left unmatched: 9. Germline V gene lookup returns CDR1 KGHSH and CDR2 LQKENI. There are 16 residues in the CDR3. The CDR3 DNA sequence: TGTGCCAGCTCACCAGTCGGAGGGGGCAGAGATTCACCCCTCCACTTT. The encoded protein is CASSPVGGGRDSPLHF.

The CDR3 is CARSRDRDRGGYTF. In nucleotides, the CDR3 is TGTGCCAGGAGCCGCGACAGGGATAGGGGTGGCTACACCTTC. The chain employs TRBV2 and TRBJ1-2, with 7 nucleotides matching TRBD1. The CDR3 runs 14 residues. Per the germline V gene, CDR1 is SNHLY and CDR2 is FYNNEI. V dropped 9 bases and J dropped 7; count of bases not matched to a gene: 14.

The chain links TRBV7-3 to TRBJ2-3, with TRBD2 matching over 10 bases. J lost 0 bases, V lost 4 bases, and 4 bases had no gene match. The CDR3 extends over 16 amino acids. CDR1 is SGHTA and CDR2 is FQGTGA in the germline V gene. This CDR3 is CASSSSGSWSTDTQYF. In DNA form, the CDR3 reads TGTGCCAGCAGCTCTAGCGGGAGTTGGAGCACAGATACGCAGTATTTT.

This clonotype has more than one count but fewer than ten. The chain couples TRBV12-3 or TRBV12-4 to TRBJ2-1, with 8 bases identical to TRBD1. Trimming took 5 bases from V and 1 from J; bases not matched to a gene: 7. This CDR3 has 16 residues. The CDR3 DNA sequence: TGTGCCAGCAGTGCCTACGACAGGGGATCCTACAATGAGCAGTTCTTC. It encodes CASSAYDRGSYNEQFF.

This clonotype was counted between two and nine times. V and J are TRBV6-2 or TRBV6-3 and TRBJ2-7; unclear D gene. CDR1 and CDR2 (germline): MNHEY, SVGEGT. Trimming cost V 8 bases and J 1 base, with 21 bases left between them. The CDR3 length is 16 residues. As DNA, the CDR3 is TGTGCCAGCCGTAGTTACAGTAAGGTCGAATCCTACGAGCAGTACTTC. This codes for CASRSYSKVESYEQYF.

Remarks on this clonotype: The junction departs from germline at one end; a sequencing error may be responsible. The CDR3 region is CASSYYGRETQDF. DNA for the CDR3: TGTGCCAGCAGTTACTATGGGAGGGAGACCCAGGACTTC. This chain uses TRBV6-5 with TRBJ2-5, with TRBD2 matching 7 bases. Germline CDR1 reads MNHEY; CDR2 reads SVGAGI. There are 13 residues in the CDR3.

There are many counts of this clonotype. The genes are TRBV20-1 and TRBJ1-1; D uncertain. From germline, CDR1 is DFQATT and CDR2 SNEGSKA (reference sequence). The germline V and J ends were trimmed by 3 bases and 5 bases, with 13 bases remaining between them. The CDR3 runs 13 residues. CDR3 nucleotides: TGCAGTGCTAGTGACAACGCGGGTACTGAAGCTTTCTTT. Protein: CSASDNAGTEAFF.

V is TRBV3-1 and J is TRBJ2-1, with 8 bases matching TRBD2. V dropped 1 base and J dropped 2; count of bases not matched to a gene: 7. This CDR3 has 17 residues. Germline V gene lookup returns CDR1 LGHDT and CDR2 YNNKEL (reference sequence). CDR3 protein: CASSQAGGTNAYNEQFF. CDR3 in DNA: TGTGCCAGCAGCCAAGCGGGGGGGACAAACGCCTACAATGAGCAGTTCTTC.

This clonotype turned up a few times. The chain is built from TRBV28 and TRBJ2-7; 11 bases are shared with TRBD2. This CDR3 comprises 15 residues. The junction had 8 bases not matched to a gene; V was cut back by 3 bases and J by 7 bases. Germline V gives CDR1 MDHEN, CDR2 SYDVKM. DNA of the CDR3: TGTGCCAGCAGTTTCCATAGCGGGGGGGTACGTGAGCAGTACTTC. Amino acid sequence: CASSFHSGGVREQYF.

In this sample, this clonotype turned up many times. The rearrangement joins TRBV10-3 to TRBJ1-2; D gene uncertain. V was pared by 3 bases and J by 7 bases, with 12 bases between. The germline V gene encodes CDR1 ENHRY and CDR2 SYGVKD. The CDR3 runs to 13 residues. CDR3 bases: TGTGCCATCAGTGAAGAGACCCGCCTTGGCTACACCTTC. As protein: CAISEETRLGYTF.

This clonotype was found many times. The V gene is TRBV7-8, the J gene TRBJ2-5, with 8 positions matching TRBD2. The trim removed 1 base at V and 0 bases at J, leaving 13 bases unmatched. The germline V gene encodes CDR1 SGHVS and CDR2 FQNEAQ. The CDR3 extends over 19 amino acids. CDR3 nucleotide sequence: TGTGCCAGCAGCTTAGGGAGGCTAGCGGGCGTTATCAACCAAGAGACCCAGTACTTC. Protein product: CASSLGRLAGVINQETQYF. The full variable domain, its missing parts supplied by reference TRBV7-8 and TRBJ2-5, is GAGVSQSPRYKVAKRGQDVALRCDPISGHVSLFWYQQALGQGPEFLTYFQNEAQLDKSGLPSDRFFAERPEGSVSTLKIQRTQQEDSAVYLCASSLGRLAGVINQETQYFGPGTRLLVL.

There are many counts of this clonotype. The chain recombines TRBV5-1 with TRBJ2-5; possibly TRBD1 or TRBD2 for D (6 bases each). Trimming took off 5 bases at V and 2 bases at J, with 19 bases between the two ends. In germline, CDR1 is SGHRS, CDR2 YFSETQ. There are 16 residues in the CDR3. The CDR3 sequence is CASRTRGGQNQETQYF. In DNA form, the CDR3 reads TGCGCCAGCAGGACGCGGGGTGGACAGAATCAAGAGACCCAGTACTTC.